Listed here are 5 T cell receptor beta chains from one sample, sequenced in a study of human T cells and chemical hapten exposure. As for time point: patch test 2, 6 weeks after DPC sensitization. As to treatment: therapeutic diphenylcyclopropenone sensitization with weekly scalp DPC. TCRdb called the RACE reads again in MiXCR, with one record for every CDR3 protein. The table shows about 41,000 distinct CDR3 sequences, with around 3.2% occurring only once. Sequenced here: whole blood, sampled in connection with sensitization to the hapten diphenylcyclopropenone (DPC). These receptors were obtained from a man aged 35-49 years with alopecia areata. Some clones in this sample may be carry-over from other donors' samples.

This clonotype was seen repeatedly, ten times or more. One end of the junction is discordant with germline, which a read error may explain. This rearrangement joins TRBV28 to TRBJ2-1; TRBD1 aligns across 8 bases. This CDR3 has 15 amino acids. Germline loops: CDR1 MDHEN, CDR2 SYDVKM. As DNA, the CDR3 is TGTGCCAGCAGTTTGCCAGGGGGCTCCGACAATGAGCAGTTCTTC. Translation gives CASSLPGGSDNEQFF.

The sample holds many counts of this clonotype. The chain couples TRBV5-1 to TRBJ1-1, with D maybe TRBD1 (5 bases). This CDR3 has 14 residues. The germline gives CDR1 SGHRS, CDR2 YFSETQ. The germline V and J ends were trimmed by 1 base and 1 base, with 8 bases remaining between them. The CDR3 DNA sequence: TGCGCCAGCAGCTTGTACGGACAGAACACTGAAGCTTTCTTT. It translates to CASSLYGQNTEAFF.

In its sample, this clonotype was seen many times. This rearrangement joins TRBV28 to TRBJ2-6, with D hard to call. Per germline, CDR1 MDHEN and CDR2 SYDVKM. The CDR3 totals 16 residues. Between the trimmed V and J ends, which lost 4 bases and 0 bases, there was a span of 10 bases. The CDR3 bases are TGTGCCAGCAGTTCGGACGGACCCTCTGGGGCCAACGTCCTGACTTTC. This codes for CASSSDGPSGANVLTF.

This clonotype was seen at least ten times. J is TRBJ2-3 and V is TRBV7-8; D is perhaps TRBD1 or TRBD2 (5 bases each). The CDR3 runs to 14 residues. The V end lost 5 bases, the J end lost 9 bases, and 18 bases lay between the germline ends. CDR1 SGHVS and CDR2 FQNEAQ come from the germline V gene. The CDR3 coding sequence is TGTGCCAGCAGCCTCACCTCCGGGGCTACCACGCAGTATTTT. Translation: CASSLTSGATTQYF.

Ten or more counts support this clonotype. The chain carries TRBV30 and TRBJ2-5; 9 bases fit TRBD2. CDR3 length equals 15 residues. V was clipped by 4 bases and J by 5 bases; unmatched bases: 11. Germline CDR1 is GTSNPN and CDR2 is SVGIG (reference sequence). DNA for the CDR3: TGTGCCTGGATGCTAGCGGGATTACCGGGTGAGACCCAGTACTTC. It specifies CAWMLAGLPGETQYF.